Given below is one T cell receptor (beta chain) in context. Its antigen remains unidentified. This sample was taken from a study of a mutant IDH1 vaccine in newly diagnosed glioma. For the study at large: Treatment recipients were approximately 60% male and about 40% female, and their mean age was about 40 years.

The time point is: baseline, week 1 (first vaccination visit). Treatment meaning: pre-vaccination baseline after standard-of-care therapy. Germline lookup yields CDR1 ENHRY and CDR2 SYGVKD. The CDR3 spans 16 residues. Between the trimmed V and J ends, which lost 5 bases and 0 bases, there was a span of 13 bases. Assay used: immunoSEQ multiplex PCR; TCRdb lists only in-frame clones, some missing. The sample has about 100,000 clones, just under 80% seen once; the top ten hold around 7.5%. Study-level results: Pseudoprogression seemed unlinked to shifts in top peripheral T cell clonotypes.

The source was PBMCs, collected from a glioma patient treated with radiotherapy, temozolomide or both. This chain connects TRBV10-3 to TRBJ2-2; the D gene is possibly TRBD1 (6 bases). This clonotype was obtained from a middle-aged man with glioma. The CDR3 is CAISTRQDANTGELFF. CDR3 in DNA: TGTGCCATCAGTACCAGACAGGACGCGAACACCGGGGAGCTGTTTTTT.